This T cell receptor beta chain was found in a study of blood T cell repertoires in COVID-19. Across the study: The samples span acute and convalescent COVID-19 from the United States, Italy and Spain.

As processed by the authors: For nucleated cells, counts were estimated from reference gene primer amplification. The protocol was immunoSEQ multiplex PCR, while the TCRdb copy is restricted to in-frame clones and leaves out a portion. The V and J calls and clone size are taken from that table; D and trimming were inferred from the DNA. The data contain fewer than 150,000 clones, roughly four fifths of them singletons. The CDR3 is made up of 15 amino acids. CDR1 MGHRA and CDR2 YSYEKL come from the germline V gene. The germline V and J ends were trimmed by 3 bases and 0 bases, with 9 bases remaining between them.

The sequence was obtained from a human donor in a cohort sampled during active COVID-19. This chain uses TRBV4-1 with TRBJ1-3; no firm D call. Sequenced input: peripheral blood. CDR3 in DNA: TGCGCCAGCAGCCAGGTTCTTAGCTCTGGAAACACCATATATTTT. It yields the protein CASSQVLSSGNTIYF.